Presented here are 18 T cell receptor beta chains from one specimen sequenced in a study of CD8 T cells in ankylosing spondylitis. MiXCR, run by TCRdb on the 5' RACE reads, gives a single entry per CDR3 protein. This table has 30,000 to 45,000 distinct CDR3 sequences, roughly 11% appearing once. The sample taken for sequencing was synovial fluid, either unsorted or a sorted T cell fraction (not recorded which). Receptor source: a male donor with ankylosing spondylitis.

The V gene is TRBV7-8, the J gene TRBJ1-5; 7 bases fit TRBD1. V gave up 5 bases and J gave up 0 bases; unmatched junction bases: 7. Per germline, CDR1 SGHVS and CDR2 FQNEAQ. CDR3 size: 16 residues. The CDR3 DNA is TGTGCCAGCAGCGCAGGGACAGTCCTTAGCAATCAGCCCCAGCATTTT. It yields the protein CASSAGTVLSNQPQHF. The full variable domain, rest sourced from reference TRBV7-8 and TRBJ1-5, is GAGVSQSPRYKVAKRGQDVALRCDPISGHVSLFWYQQALGQGPEFLTYFQNEAQLDKSGLPSDRFFAERPEGSVSTLKIQRTQQEDSAVYLCASSAGTVLSNQPQHFGDGTRLSIL.

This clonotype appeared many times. CDR3: CASSLAGLWQFF. The CDR3 nucleotides are TGTGCCAGCAGCCTAGCAGGACTATGGCAGTTCTTC. The rearrangement joins TRBV11-2 to TRBJ2-1, with D perhaps matching TRBD2 (6 bases). The CDR3 has 12 residues. Trimming took 5 bases from V and 12 from J, leaving 14 bases between them. Germline lookup yields CDR1 SGHAT and CDR2 FQNNGV. The variable domain in full, completed from reference TRBV11-2 and TRBJ2-1, reads EAGVAQSPRYKIIEKRQSVAFWCNPISGHATLYWYQQILGQGPKLLIQFQNNGVVDDSQLPKDRFSAERLKGVDSTLKIQPAKLEDSAVYLCASSLAGLWQFFGPGTRLTVL.

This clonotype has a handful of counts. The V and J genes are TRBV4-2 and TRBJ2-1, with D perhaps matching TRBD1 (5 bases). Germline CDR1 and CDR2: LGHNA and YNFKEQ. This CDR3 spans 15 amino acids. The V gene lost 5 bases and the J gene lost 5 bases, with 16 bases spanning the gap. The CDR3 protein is CASSASLGQNNEQFF. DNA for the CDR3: TGTGCCAGCAGCGCCAGCTTGGGGCAGAACAATGAGCAGTTCTTC.

For the CDR3, the DNA is TGTGCCAGCAGCTTGTTGAACACAGATACGCAGTATTTT. Encoded protein: CASSLLNTDTQYF. The chain has TRBV5-4 and TRBJ2-3; D is unclear. Per germline, CDR1 SGHNT and CDR2 YYREEE (reference sequence). The CDR3 has 13 amino acids. V lost 1 base and J lost 2, with 5 bases in between.

CDR3 bases: TGTGCCAGCAGCTTATTAACCCTTATGAACACTGAAGCTTTCTTT. Protein product: CASSLLTLMNTEAFF. The rearrangement joins TRBV7-3 to TRBJ1-1; D remains ambiguous. Trimming removed 2 bases at V and 0 bases at J, with 10 bases between. Per germline, CDR1 SGHTA and CDR2 FQGTGA. This CDR3 has 15 residues. Combining the CDR3 with reference TRBV7-3 and TRBJ1-1 gives the whole variable domain GAGVSQTPSNKVTEKGKYVELRCDPISGHTALYWYRQSLGQGPEFLIYFQGTGAADDSGLPNDRFFAVRPEGSVSTLKIQRTERGDSAVYLCASSLLTLMNTEAFFGQGTRLTVV.

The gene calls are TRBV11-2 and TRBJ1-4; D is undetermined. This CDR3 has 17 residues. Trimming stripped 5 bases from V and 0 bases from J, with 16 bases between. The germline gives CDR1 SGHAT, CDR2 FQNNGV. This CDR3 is CASSPTTIIATNEKLFF. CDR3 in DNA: TGTGCCAGCAGCCCCACCACCATCATTGCAACTAATGAAAAACTGTTTTTT.

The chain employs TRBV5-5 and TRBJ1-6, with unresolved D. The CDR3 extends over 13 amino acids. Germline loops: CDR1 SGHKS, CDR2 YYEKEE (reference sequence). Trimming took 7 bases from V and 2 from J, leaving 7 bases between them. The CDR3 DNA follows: TGTGCCAGCGAGGAGACCTATAATTCACCCCTCCACTTT. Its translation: CASEETYNSPLHF.

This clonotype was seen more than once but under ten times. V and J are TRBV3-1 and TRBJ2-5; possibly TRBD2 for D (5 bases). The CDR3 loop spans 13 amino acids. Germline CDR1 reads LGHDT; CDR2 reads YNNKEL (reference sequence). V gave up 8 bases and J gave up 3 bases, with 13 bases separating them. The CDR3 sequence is CASPVSGKETQYF. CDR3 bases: TGTGCCAGCCCGGTAAGCGGCAAAGAGACCCAGTACTTC.

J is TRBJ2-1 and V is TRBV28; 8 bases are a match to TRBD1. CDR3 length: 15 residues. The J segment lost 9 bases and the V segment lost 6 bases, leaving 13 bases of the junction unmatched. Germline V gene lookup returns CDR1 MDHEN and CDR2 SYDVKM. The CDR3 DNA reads TGTGCCAGCAGGAAACAGGGGGAAGGAAGACTTGAGCAGTTCTTC. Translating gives CASRKQGEGRLEQFF.

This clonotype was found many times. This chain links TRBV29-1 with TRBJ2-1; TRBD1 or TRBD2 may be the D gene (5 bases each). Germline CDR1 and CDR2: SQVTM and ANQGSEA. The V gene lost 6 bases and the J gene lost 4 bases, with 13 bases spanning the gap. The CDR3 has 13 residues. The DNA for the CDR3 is TGCAGCGTGGGGACGGCTGAATACAATGAGCAGTTCTTC. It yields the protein CSVGTAEYNEQFF.

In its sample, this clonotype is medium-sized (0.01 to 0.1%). The CDR3 is CATGEQGANEQFF. The CDR3, as DNA: TGTGCCACCGGGGAACAGGGGGCCAATGAGCAGTTCTTC. This chain links TRBV6-1 with TRBJ2-1; TRBD1 agrees at 9 bases. With V trimmed by 10 bases and J by 6 bases, 7 bases remained unmatched. The CDR3 loop spans 13 amino acids. Per germline, CDR1 MNHNS and CDR2 SASEGT.

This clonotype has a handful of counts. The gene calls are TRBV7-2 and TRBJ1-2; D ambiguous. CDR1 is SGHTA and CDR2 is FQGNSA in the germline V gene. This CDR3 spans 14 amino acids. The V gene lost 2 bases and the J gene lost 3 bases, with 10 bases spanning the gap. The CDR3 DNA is TGTGCCAGCAGCTTACTTACAGCCTACTATGGCTACACCTTC. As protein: CASSLLTAYYGYTF.

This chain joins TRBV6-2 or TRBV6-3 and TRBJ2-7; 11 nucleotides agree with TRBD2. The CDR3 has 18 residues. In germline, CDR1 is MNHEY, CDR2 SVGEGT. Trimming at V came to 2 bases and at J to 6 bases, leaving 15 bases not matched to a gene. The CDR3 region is CASSYVLAGVDISGEQYF. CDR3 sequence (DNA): TGTGCCAGCAGTTACGTACTAGCGGGAGTTGATATCTCGGGCGAGCAGTACTTC.

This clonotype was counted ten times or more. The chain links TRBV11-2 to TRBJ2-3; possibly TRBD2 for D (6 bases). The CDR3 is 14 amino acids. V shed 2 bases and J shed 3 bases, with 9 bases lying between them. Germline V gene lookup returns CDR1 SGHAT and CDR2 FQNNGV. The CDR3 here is CASSLLLATDTQYF. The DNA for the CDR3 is TGTGCCAGCAGCTTACTACTAGCTACAGATACGCAGTATTTT.

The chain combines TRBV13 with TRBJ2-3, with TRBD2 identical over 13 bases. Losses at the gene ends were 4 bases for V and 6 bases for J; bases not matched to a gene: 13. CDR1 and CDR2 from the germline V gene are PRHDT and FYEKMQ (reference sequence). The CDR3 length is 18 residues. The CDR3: CASSSYWTSGSPPDTQYF. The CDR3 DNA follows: TGTGCCAGCAGCTCCTATTGGACTAGCGGGAGTCCACCCGATACGCAGTATTTT.

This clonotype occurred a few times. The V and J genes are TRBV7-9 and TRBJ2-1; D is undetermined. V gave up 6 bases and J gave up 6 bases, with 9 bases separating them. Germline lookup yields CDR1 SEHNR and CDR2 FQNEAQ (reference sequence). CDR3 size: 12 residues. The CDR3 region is CASRENSNEQFF. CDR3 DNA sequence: TGTGCCAGCAGAGAAAACAGCAATGAGCAGTTCTTC.

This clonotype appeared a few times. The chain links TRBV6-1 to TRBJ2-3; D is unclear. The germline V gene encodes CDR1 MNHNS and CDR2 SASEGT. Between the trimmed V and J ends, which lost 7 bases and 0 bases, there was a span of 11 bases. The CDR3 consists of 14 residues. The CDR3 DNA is TGTGCCAGCACGCCCGGAACTAGCACAGATACGCAGTATTTT. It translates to CASTPGTSTDTQYF.

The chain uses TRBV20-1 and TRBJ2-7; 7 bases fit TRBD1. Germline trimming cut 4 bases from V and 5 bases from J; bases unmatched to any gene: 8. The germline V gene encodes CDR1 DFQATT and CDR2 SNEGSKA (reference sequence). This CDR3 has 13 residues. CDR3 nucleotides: TGCAGTGCTAAGAGGGGGCGACCCGACGAGCAGTACTTC. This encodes CSAKRGRPDEQYF.